This TCR beta chain was captured in a study of OX40 agonist ivuxolimab in advanced cancers. Turning to the study itself: Ivuxolimab is an agonistic anti-OX40 (CD134) antibody, and patients were treated with it. Patients receiving dose escalation had hepatocellular carcinoma, melanoma, renal cell or head and neck cancer.

Clones were read by immunoSEQ multiplex PCR, and TCRdb kept only the in-frame ones, dropping some. Of around 60,000 clones listed, around 90% are singletons. The sequencing here drew on CD4+ or CD8+ T cells sorted from blood, taken in a trial of the OX40 agonist ivuxolimab. This receptor was identified in an adult with an advanced solid tumor such as melanoma, head and neck, liver or kidney cancer.

The CDR3 loop reads CASSFPSGTRQETQYF. CDR3 coding DNA: TGTGCCAGCAGCTTTCCTTCCGGGACTAGGCAAGAGACCCAGTACTTC. This chain links TRBV7-9 with TRBJ2-5; 8 bases are a match to TRBD2. CDR1 and CDR2 (germline): SEHNR, FQNEAQ (reference sequence). J gave up 2 bases and V 3 bases, and 8 bases lay outside the gene matches. There are 16 residues in the CDR3.